This T cell receptor (beta chain) derives from a study of blood T cells in healthy people across ages. This clonotype was picked up one time. No antigen is known for it. J gave up 11 bases and V 5 bases, and 7 bases lay outside the gene matches. There are 12 residues in the CDR3. Germline loops: CDR1 MNHEY, CDR2 SMNVEV (reference sequence). Overall study findings and caveats: Estimates of total diversity, which came from one million sequenced T cells, were considered to be underestimates.

The authors ran a second PCR of about 7 to 11 cycles using a sample-barcoded 5' primer and a J-beta primer mix. TCRdb reprocessed the 5' RACE reads with MiXCR, giving one entry per CDR3 protein. The table shows hundreds of thousands of distinct CDR3 sequences, with approximately 30% occurring only once. Donation came from healthy Caucasian individuals in Russia who were aged roughly 6 to 100. Each donor gave approximately 9.7 milliliters of peripheral blood. Researchers isolated at least 7 million PBMCs per sample. The specimen sequenced was blood. V is TRBV27 and J is TRBJ2-3; TRBD1 matches 7 bases. The receptor was derived from a woman older than 75 in good health. CDR3 in DNA: TGTGCCAGCAGTGCAGGGGGAATGATGCAGTATTTT. Translation: CASSAGGMMQYF.